Below are 21 T cell receptor beta chains sequenced from a single sample in a study of cytomegalovirus exposure and HLA in healthy donors. PCR primers comprised 60 Vbeta and 13 Jbeta primers. The table came from immunoSEQ multiplex PCR; TCRdb's copy has only in-frame clones and leaves some out. The table lists 130,000 or so clones, just under 85% of them singletons, with 1.9% in the top ten. Source material: PBMCs. Every receptor here comes from a woman in her thirties or forties in good health and CMV-seronegative.

The rearrangement uses TRBV7-2 and TRBJ1-5; 8 bases align to TRBD1. The CDR3 totals 15 residues. J was trimmed by 6 bases and V by 4 bases; bases with no gene match: 8. Germline V CDR1 and CDR2: SGHTA, FQGNSA. Written as DNA, the CDR3 is TGTGCCAGCAGCTCCCAGGGGGCTCAAAGTCAGCCCCAGCATTTT. Its protein product is CASSSQGAQSQPQHF.

This sequence joins TRBV4-3 and TRBJ2-1; D is undetermined. The ends were cut back, 0 bases at V and 8 bases at J, with 11 bases in the middle. This CDR3 has 14 amino acids. From germline, CDR1 is LGHNA and CDR2 YSLEER. CDR3 loop: CASSQDRPSHEQFF. DNA of the CDR3: TGCGCCAGCAGCCAAGATCGCCCGAGCCATGAGCAGTTCTTC.

The rearrangement links TRBV5-1 to TRBJ1-5; no clear D gene. The CDR3 spans 13 residues. V gave up 0 bases and J gave up 5 bases, with 6 bases separating them. Germline V gene sequence: CDR1 SGHRS, CDR2 YFSETQ. For the CDR3, the DNA is TGCGCCAGCAGCTTGGACTCCGATCAGCCCCAGCATTTT. Protein: CASSLDSDQPQHF.

The chain employs TRBV18 and TRBJ1-5; D gene unclear. Germline assignment: CDR1 KGHSH and CDR2 LQKENI. The CDR3 is 17 amino acids. V lost 2 bases and J lost 2, with 16 bases in between. The CDR3 sequence is CASSPALPGERNQPQHF. The CDR3 DNA reads TGTGCCAGCTCACCAGCCCTTCCCGGGGAACGCAATCAGCCCCAGCATTTT.

The V gene is TRBV14, the J gene TRBJ1-5; D not certain. Trimming left V 5 bases short and J 3 bases short, with 5 bases between. The CDR3 spans 12 residues. Germline values: CDR1 SGHDN, CDR2 FVKESK. CDR3 in DNA: TGTGCCAGCAGCTTATCCAATCAGCCCCAGCATTTT. It translates to CASSLSNQPQHF.

In regard to this clone: The sample holds other DNA sequences that translate to the same CDR3. The chain recombines TRBV27 with TRBJ2-1; D ambiguous. Germline V gene sequence: CDR1 MNHEY, CDR2 SMNVEV (reference sequence). The CDR3 spans 12 residues. V was trimmed by 2 bases and J by 8 bases, leaving 7 bases between them. CDR3 sequence (DNA): TGTGCCAGCAGTTTAGCAGGATATGAGCAGTTCTTC. It specifies CASSLAGYEQFF.

The chain carries TRBV10-3 and TRBJ1-4; unclear D gene. This CDR3 has 13 amino acids. V was trimmed by 4 bases and J by 7 bases, leaving 10 bases between them. CDR1 is ENHRY, CDR2 SYGVKD, per germline. The CDR3 protein is CAISGVGAEKLFF. CDR3 DNA: TGTGCCATCAGTGGGGTCGGAGCTGAAAAACTGTTTTTT.

J is TRBJ2-7 and V is TRBV2, with TRBD2 as a possible D gene (6 bases). The germline V and J ends were trimmed by 1 base and 3 bases, with 19 bases remaining between them. This CDR3 has 17 amino acids. Germline assignment: CDR1 SNHLY and CDR2 FYNNEI. For the CDR3, the DNA is TGTGCCAGCAGTGAAGGGGCCTCGGGACTTACCAACTACGAGCAGTACTTC. As protein: CASSEGASGLTNYEQYF.

This chain joins TRBV7-2 and TRBJ2-7; 16 positions match TRBD2. Germline-derived CDR1 and CDR2 are SGHTA and FQGNSA. V shed 6 bases, J shed 7 bases, and the junction held 6 bases outside the gene matches. The CDR3 spans 15 residues. CDR3 coding DNA: TGTGCCAGCAGGGGACTAGCGGGAGGGCCGGGGGAGCAGTACTTC. Its protein is CASRGLAGGPGEQYF. The variable domain in full, completed from reference TRBV7-2 and TRBJ2-7, reads GAGVSQSPSNKVTEKGKDVELRCDPISGHTALYWYRQSLGQGLEFLIYFQGNSAPDKSGLPSDRFSAERTGGSVSTLTIQRTQQEDSAVYLCASRGLAGGPGEQYFGPGTRLTVT.

V and J are TRBV5-4 and TRBJ1-1, with TRBD1 matching 7 bases. Germline assignment: CDR1 SGHNT and CDR2 YYREEE (reference sequence). J gave up 3 bases and V 4 bases, and 6 bases lay outside the gene matches. CDR3 length: 14 residues. The CDR3: CASSPTGSDTEAFF. In DNA form, the CDR3 reads TGTGCCAGCAGCCCGACAGGGAGTGACACTGAAGCTTTCTTT.

V gene TRBV7-3 combines with J gene TRBJ1-2, with 8 positions matching TRBD1. Germline V gene lookup returns CDR1 SGHTA and CDR2 FQGTGA. The CDR3 has 14 residues. Trimming at V came to 5 bases and at J to 4 bases, leaving 6 bases not matched to a gene. The CDR3 region has the DNA TGTGCCAGCAGCCCCTCGGACAGGGCCTATGGCTACACCTTC. Protein product: CASSPSDRAYGYTF. Using reference TRBV7-3 and TRBJ1-2 for the parts outside the CDR3, the full variable domain is GAGVSQTPSNKVTEKGKYVELRCDPISGHTALYWYRQSLGQGPEFLIYFQGTGAADDSGLPNDRFFAVRPEGSVSTLKIQRTERGDSAVYLCASSPSDRAYGYTFGSGTRLTVV.

The chain has TRBV30 and TRBJ1-2; D gene unclear. V was trimmed by 4 bases and J by 4 bases, leaving 13 bases between them. The CDR3 totals 13 residues. The V gene's germline CDR1 is GTSNPN and CDR2 SVGIG (reference sequence). CDR3 sequence (DNA): TGTGCCTGGACCGCGGTAGCGGGCTATGGCTACACCTTC. Residues: CAWTAVAGYGYTF. Looking up the rest from reference TRBV30 and TRBJ1-2 gives the full variable domain: SQTIHQWPATLVQPVGSPLSLECTVEGTSNPNLYWYRQAAGRGLQLLFYSVGIGQISSEVPQNLSASRPQDRQFILSSKKLLLSDSGFYLCAWTAVAGYGYTFGSGTRLTVV.

This clone turned up a few times. This chain links TRBV9 with TRBJ2-5, with 10 nucleotides matching TRBD1. The V segment lost 0 bases and the J segment 2 bases; nucleotides outside the gene matches: 7. The CDR3 is 17 amino acids. Germline V lookup: CDR1 SGDLS, CDR2 YYNGEE. The CDR3, as DNA: TGTGCCAGCAGCGTAGGGGGACAGGGGCCCTGGCAAGAGACCCAGTACTTC. This gives the protein CASSVGGQGPWQETQYF.

The chain joins TRBV6-5 to TRBJ1-4; 7 positions match TRBD1. Losses at the gene ends were 0 bases for V and 5 bases for J; bases not matched to a gene: 3. The CDR3 runs 15 residues. CDR1 is MNHEY, CDR2 SVGAGI, per germline. CDR3 coding DNA: TGTGCCAGCAGTTACTCCTTCAGGGGGAATGAAAAACTGTTTTTT. Protein sequence: CASSYSFRGNEKLFF.

As regards this clone: The junction and the germline gene differ at one end; a read error may be behind it. The chain links TRBV28 to TRBJ2-7; possible D gene TRBD2, 5 bases. The CDR3 covers 14 residues. From germline, CDR1 is MDHEN and CDR2 SYDVKM. CDR3 in amino acids: CASSLWDSSYGQYF. CDR3 nucleotides: TGTGCCAGCAGTTTATGGGACTCCTCCTACGGGCAGTACTTC.

The CDR3 reads CASSVSGSEDTQYF. As DNA, the CDR3 is TGTGCCAGCAGTGTCAGCGGGAGTGAAGATACGCAGTATTTT. The V call is TRBV7-3, the J call TRBJ2-3; 8 bases fit TRBD2. CDR3 length: 14 residues. From germline, CDR1 is SGHTA and CDR2 FQGTGA. The junction had 7 bases not matched to a gene; V was cut back by 6 bases and J by 5 bases.

The chain joins TRBV9 to TRBJ1-1; D call uncertain. Looked up from germline, CDR1 is SGDLS and CDR2 is YYNGEE. V gave up 0 bases and J gave up 0 bases, with 6 bases separating them. The CDR3 contains 14 residues. The CDR3 nucleotides are TGTGCCAGCAGCGTAGATCGTATGAACACTGAAGCTTTCTTT. Protein: CASSVDRMNTEAFF.

The J gene is TRBJ1-4, the V gene TRBV6-6; D uncertain. Trimming removed 2 bases at V and 6 bases at J, with 10 bases between. Germline V gene lookup returns CDR1 MNHNY and CDR2 SVGAGI (reference sequence). The CDR3 extends over 14 amino acids. The CDR3 DNA reads TGTGCCAGCAGTTACACCCCTACGGATGAAAAACTGTTTTTT. This codes for CASSYTPTDEKLFF.

CDR3 DNA sequence: TGTGCCAGCAGCAAAGCCCATACAGGGAGCTTCTCTGGAAACACCATATATTTT. Its translation is CASSKAHTGSFSGNTIYF. The chain recombines TRBV21-1 with TRBJ1-3; TRBD1 was called by the table and not checked on the DNA. TRBV21-1 is a recognized pseudogene. CDR3 length: 18 residues.

The V and J genes are TRBV2 and TRBJ2-5; TRBD1 aligns across 7 bases. This CDR3 contains 12 residues. J gave up 2 bases and V 9 bases, and 3 bases lay outside the gene matches. The germline V gene encodes CDR1 SNHLY and CDR2 FYNNEI. The CDR3, as DNA: TGTGCCAGACAGGGGTTACAAGAGACCCAGTACTTC. Encoded protein: CARQGLQETQYF.

CDR3 sequence (DNA): TGTGCCAGCAGTGCTTCGAGCGCCGGAAGGTCAGATACGCAGTATTTT. Translation: CASSASSAGRSDTQYF. This chain links TRBV28 with TRBJ2-3; D is ambiguous. V was clipped by 5 bases and J by 4 bases, with 19 bases between them. This CDR3 spans 16 amino acids. The germline V gene encodes CDR1 MDHEN and CDR2 SYDVKM.